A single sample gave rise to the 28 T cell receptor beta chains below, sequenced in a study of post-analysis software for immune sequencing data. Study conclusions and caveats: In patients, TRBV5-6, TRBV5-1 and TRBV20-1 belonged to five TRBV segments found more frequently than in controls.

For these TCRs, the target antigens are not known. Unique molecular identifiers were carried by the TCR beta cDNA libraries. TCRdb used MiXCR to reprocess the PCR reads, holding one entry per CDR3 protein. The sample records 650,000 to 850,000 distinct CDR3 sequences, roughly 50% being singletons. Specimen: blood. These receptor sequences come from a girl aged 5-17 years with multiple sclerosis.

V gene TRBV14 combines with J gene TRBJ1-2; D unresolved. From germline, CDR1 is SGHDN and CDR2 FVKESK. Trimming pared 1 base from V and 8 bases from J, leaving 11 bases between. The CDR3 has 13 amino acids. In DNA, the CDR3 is TGTGCCAGCAGCCAAGGGTTAGGGCTCGGCTACACCTTC. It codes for CASSQGLGLGYTF. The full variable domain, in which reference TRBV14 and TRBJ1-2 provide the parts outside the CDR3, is EAGVTQFPSHSVIEKGQTVTLRCDPISGHDNLYWYRRVMGKEIKFLLHFVKESKQDESGMPNNRFLAERTGGTYSTLKVQPAELEDSGVYFCASSQGLGLGYTFGSGTRLTVV.

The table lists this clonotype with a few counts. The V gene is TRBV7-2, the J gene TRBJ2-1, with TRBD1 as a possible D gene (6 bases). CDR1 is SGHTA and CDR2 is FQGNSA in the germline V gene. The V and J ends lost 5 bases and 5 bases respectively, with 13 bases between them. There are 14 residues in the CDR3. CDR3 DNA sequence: TGTGCCAGCAGCACCGACAGGCCCGACAATGAGCAGTTCTTC. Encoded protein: CASSTDRPDNEQFF.

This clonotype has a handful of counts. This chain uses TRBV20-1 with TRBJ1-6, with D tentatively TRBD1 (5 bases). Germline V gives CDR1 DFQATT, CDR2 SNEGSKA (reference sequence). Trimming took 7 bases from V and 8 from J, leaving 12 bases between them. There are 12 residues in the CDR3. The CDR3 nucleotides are TGCAGTGTCCGCAGGGCGGATTCACCCCTCCACTTT. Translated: CSVRRADSPLHF.

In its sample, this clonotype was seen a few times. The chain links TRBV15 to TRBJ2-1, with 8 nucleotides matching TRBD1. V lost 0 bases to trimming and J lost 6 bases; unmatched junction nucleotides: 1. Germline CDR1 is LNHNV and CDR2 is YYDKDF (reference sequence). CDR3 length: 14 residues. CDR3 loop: CATSRDRGPNEQFF. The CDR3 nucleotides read TGTGCCACCAGCAGAGACAGGGGGCCCAATGAGCAGTTCTTC.

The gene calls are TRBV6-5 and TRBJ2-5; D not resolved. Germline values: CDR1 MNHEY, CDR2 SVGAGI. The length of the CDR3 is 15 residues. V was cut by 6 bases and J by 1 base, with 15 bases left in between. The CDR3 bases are TGTGCCAGCAGCCGACCCACTGGATCCCAAGAGACCCAGTACTTC. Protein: CASSRPTGSQETQYF.

In DNA form, the CDR3 reads TGTGCCAGCAGCCCCGGGACTAGCCTCTCAGATACGCAGTATTTT. This codes for CASSPGTSLSDTQYF. The rearrangement joins TRBV7-3 to TRBJ2-3, with 9 bases lining up with TRBD2. The CDR3 has 15 residues. Per germline, CDR1 SGHTA and CDR2 FQGTGA. J lost 4 bases, V lost 5 bases, and 7 bases had no gene match.

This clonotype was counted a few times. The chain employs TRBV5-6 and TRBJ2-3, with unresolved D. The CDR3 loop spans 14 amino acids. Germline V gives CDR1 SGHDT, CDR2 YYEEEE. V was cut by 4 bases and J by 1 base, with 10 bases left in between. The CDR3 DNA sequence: TGTGCCAGCAGCATAGGTAGGCGCACAGATACGCAGTATTTT. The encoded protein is CASSIGRRTDTQYF.

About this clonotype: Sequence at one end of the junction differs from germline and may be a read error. The CDR3 DNA reads as TGTGCCGGCAGCTTGTCCAGGGATTCTAACTATGGCTACACCTTC. This gives the protein CAGSLSRDSNYGYTF. This rearrangement joins TRBV5-5 to TRBJ1-2, with D possibly being TRBD1 (5 bases). Germline lookup yields CDR1 SGHKS and CDR2 YYEKEE (reference sequence). This CDR3 has 15 residues.

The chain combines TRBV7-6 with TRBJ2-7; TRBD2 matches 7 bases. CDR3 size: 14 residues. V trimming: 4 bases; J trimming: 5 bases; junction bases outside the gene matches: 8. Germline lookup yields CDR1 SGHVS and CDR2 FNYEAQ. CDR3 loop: CASSSGGSRNEQYF. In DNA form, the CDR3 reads TGTGCCAGCAGCTCGGGGGGTTCACGGAACGAGCAGTACTTC.

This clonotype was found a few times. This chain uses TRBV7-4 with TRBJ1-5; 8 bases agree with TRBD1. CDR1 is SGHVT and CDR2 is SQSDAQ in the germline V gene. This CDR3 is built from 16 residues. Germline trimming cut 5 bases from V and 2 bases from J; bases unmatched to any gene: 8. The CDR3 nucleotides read TGTGCCAGCAGCATGGGGACAGGAGGCCGCAATCAGCCCCAGCATTTT. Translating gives CASSMGTGGRNQPQHF.

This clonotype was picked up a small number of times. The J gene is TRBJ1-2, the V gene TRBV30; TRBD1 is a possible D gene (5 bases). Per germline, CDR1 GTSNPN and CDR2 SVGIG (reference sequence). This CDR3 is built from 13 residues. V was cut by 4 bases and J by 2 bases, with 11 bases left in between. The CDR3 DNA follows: TGTGCCTGGACCCGGGGCTTCAACTATGGCTACACCTTC. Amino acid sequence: CAWTRGFNYGYTF.

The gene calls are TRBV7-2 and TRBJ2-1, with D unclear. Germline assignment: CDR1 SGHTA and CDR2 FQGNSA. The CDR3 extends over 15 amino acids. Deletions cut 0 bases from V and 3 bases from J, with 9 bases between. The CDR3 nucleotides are TGTGCCAGCAGCTTAGCGGCCGGAAACTACAATGAGCAGTTCTTC. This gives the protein CASSLAAGNYNEQFF.

CDR3 in amino acids: CASDRPQGPQQETQYF. As DNA, the CDR3 is TGTGCCAGCGATAGACCTCAGGGTCCTCAACAAGAGACCCAGTACTTC. The V call is TRBV6-1, the J call TRBJ2-5, with a tentative D call TRBD1 (5 bases). CDR3 size: 16 residues. With 8 bases removed from V and 2 bases from J, the gap between germline ends came to 21 bases. Germline CDR1 and CDR2: MNHNS and SASEGT.

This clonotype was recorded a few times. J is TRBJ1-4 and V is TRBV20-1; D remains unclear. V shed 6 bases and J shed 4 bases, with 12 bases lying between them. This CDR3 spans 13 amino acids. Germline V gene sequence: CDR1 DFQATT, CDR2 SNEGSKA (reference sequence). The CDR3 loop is CSAQRRSNEKLFF. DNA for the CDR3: TGCAGTGCCCAGAGGCGCAGTAATGAAAAACTGTTTTTT.

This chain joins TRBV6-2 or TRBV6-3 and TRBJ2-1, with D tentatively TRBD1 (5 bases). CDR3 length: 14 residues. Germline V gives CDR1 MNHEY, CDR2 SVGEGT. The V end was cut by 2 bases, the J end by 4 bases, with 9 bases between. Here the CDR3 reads CASSYDSQYNEQFF. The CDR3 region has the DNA TGTGCCAGCAGTTACGACAGCCAGTACAATGAGCAGTTCTTC.

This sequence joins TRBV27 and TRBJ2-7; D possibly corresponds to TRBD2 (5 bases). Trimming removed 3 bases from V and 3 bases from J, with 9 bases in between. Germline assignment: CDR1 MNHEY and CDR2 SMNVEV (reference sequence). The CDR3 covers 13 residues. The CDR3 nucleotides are TGTGCCAGCAGTTTCGGGGTCTACTACGAGCAGTACTTC. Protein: CASSFGVYYEQYF.

CDR3 DNA sequence: TGTGCCACCAGCAGAGTGGGGCTAGCGGGAGTTCATGAGCAGTTCTTC. Its protein is CATSRVGLAGVHEQFF. The chain couples TRBV15 to TRBJ2-1; 10 bases are shared with TRBD2. Germline lookup yields CDR1 LNHNV and CDR2 YYDKDF (reference sequence). The CDR3 has 16 residues. V lost 1 base to trimming and J lost 8 bases; unmatched junction nucleotides: 8.

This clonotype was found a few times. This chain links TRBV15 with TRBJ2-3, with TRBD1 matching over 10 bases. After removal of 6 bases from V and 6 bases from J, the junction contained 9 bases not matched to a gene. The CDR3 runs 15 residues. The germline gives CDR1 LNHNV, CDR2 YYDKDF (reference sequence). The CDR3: CATRAGQGSLDTQYF. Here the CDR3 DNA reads TGTGCCACCAGGGCGGGACAGGGGTCTCTCGATACGCAGTATTTT.

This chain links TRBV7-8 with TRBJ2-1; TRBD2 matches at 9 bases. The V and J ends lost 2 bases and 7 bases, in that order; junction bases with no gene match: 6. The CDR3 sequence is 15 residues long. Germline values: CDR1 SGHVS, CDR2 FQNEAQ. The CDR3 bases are TGTGCCAGCAGCTTAATTAGCGGGGGCTGTAATGAGCAGTTCTTC. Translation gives CASSLISGGCNEQFF. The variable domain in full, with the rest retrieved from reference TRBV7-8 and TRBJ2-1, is GAGVSQSPRYKVAKRGQDVALRCDPISGHVSLFWYQQALGQGPEFLTYFQNEAQLDKSGLPSDRFFAERPEGSVSTLKIQRTQQEDSAVYLCASSLISGGCNEQFFGPGTRLTVL.

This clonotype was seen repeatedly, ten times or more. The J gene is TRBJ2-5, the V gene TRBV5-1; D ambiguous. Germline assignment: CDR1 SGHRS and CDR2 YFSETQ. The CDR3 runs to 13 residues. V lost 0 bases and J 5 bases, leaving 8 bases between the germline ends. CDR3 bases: TGCGCCAGCAGCTTGGTGGGAAGGGAGACCCAGTACTTC. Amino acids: CASSLVGRETQYF.

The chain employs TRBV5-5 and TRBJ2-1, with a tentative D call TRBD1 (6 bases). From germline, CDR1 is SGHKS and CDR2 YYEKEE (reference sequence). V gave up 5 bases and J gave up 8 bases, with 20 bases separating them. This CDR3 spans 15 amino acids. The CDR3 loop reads CASSWQGRERDEQFF. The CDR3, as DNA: TGTGCCAGCAGTTGGCAGGGGCGAGAAAGGGATGAGCAGTTCTTC.

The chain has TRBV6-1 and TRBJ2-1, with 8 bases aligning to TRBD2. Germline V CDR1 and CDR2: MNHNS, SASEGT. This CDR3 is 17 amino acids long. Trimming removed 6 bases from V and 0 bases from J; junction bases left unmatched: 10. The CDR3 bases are TGTGCCAGCAGCCCCGTTGCGGGGACTAGCTCCTACAATGAGCAGTTCTTC. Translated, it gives CASSPVAGTSSYNEQFF.

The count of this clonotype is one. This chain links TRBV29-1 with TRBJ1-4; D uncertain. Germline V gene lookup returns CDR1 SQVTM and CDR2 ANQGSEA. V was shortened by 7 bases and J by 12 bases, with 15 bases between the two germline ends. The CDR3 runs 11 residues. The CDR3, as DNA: TGCAGCGCCCAGAGTTGTAAGGAACTGTTTTTT. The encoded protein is CSAQSCKELFF.

The CDR3 is CASSVVDGGPDEQFF. In DNA form, the CDR3 reads TGTGCCAGCAGCGTAGTAGATGGAGGCCCGGATGAGCAGTTCTTC. This chain joins TRBV9 and TRBJ2-1; tentative D call: TRBD2 (5 bases). With 0 bases removed from V and 8 bases from J, the gap between germline ends came to 15 bases. The CDR3 has 15 residues. Germline CDR1 is SGDLS and CDR2 is YYNGEE.

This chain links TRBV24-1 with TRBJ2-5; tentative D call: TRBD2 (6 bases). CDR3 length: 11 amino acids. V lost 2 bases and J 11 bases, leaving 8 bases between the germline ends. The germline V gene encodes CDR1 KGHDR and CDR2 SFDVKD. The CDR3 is CATSDSREQYF. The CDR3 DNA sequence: TGTGCCACCAGTGATTCTCGGGAGCAGTACTTC.

The CDR3 DNA reads TGCGCCAGCAGCTTCACCGACCAAAAGGGCAATGAGCAGTTCTTC. Translation gives CASSFTDQKGNEQFF. This rearrangement joins TRBV5-1 to TRBJ2-1, with D uncertain. The CDR3 spans 15 residues. With 2 bases removed from V and 6 bases from J, the gap between germline ends came to 15 bases. The germline gives CDR1 SGHRS, CDR2 YFSETQ.

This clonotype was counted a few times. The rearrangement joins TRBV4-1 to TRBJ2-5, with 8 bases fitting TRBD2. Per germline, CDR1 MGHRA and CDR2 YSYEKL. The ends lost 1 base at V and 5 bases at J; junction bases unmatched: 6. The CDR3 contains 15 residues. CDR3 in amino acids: CASSQGATSVETQYF. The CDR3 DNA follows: TGCGCCAGCAGCCAAGGTGCGACTAGCGTCGAGACCCAGTACTTC.

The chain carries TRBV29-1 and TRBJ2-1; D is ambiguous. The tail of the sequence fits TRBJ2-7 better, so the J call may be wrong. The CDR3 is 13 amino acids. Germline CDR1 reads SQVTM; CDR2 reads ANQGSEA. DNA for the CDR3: TGCAGCGTTCACCCGCGGCTCGGCAATGAGCAGTACTTC. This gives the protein CSVHPRLGNEQYF.